The 9 T cell receptor beta chains below all came from one sample that was sequenced in a study of healthy donors' naive CD4 and CD8 T cells. Starting from about 470 ng of total RNA, TCR libraries were made with linear amplification. TCRdb analysed the reads with MiXCR anew, one entry per CDR3 protein. The sample lists 180,000 or so distinct CDR3 sequences, around 74% occurring once. Sequenced: naive CD4+ and CD8+ T cells sorted from blood, pooled from several donors. Source of these receptors: a pool of human donors in good health; the sample pools cells from several healthy donors.

The chain carries TRBV6-5 and TRBJ2-7, with D perhaps matching TRBD2 (5 bases). The CDR3 contains 13 residues. Germline V lookup: CDR1 MNHEY, CDR2 SVGAGI. V was shortened by 8 bases and J by 3 bases, with 14 bases between the two germline ends. CDR3 protein: CASGETGIYEQYF. The CDR3 region has the DNA TGTGCCAGCGGGGAAACGGGGATCTACGAGCAGTACTTC.

The chain has TRBV19 and TRBJ1-5; D gene ambiguous. Trimming cost V 9 bases and J 5 bases, with 8 bases left between them. Germline values: CDR1 LNHDA, CDR2 SQIVND (reference sequence). The CDR3 has 11 residues. The CDR3: CASGWDQPQHF. The CDR3 nucleotides are TGTGCCAGCGGTTGGGATCAGCCCCAGCATTTT.

The chain is built from TRBV5-6 and TRBJ2-7; D may be TRBD1 or TRBD2 (5 bases each). The germline V gene has CDR1 SGHDT and CDR2 YYEEEE. The CDR3 length is 13 residues. Trimming took off 4 bases at V and 6 bases at J, with 14 bases between the two ends. The CDR3 region is CASSPGTAGEQYF. Here the CDR3 DNA reads TGTGCCAGCAGCCCTGGGACGGCCGGCGAGCAGTACTTC.

Note on this clonotype: Mismatch with germline at one junction end may stem from a read error. The chain recombines TRBV29-1 with TRBJ2-2, with D possibly TRBD1 on 6 matching bases. The CDR3 is 13 amino acids. The germline V gene encodes CDR1 SQVTM and CDR2 ANQGSEA. CDR3 residues: CSVVVDRPGELFF. The DNA of the CDR3 is TGCAGCGTTGTAGTCGACAGGCCCGGGGAGTTGTTTTTT.

This clonotype has just a few counts. This chain connects TRBV4-1 to TRBJ2-5; 10 bases line up with TRBD2. Germline V CDR1 and CDR2: MGHRA, YSYEKL. After removal of 6 bases from V and 5 bases from J, the junction contained 18 bases not matched to a gene. The CDR3 extends over 18 amino acids. Here the CDR3 reads CASRYRMGLAGGRETQYF. CDR3 bases: TGCGCCAGCAGATATAGAATGGGGTTAGCGGGAGGTCGGGAGACCCAGTACTTC.

This sequence joins TRBV29-1 and TRBJ2-3; TRBD2 agrees at 14 bases. Unmatched junction bases numbered 5, after V lost 7 bases and J lost 5 bases. Germline V gene lookup returns CDR1 SQVTM and CDR2 ANQGSEA. The CDR3 loop spans 14 amino acids. The CDR3 region is CSETGLAGGDTQYF. CDR3 nucleotide sequence: TGCAGCGAGACCGGACTAGCGGGAGGAGATACGCAGTATTTT.

The V call is TRBV6-5, the J call TRBJ2-5; D might be TRBD2 (6 bases). The germline V gene has CDR1 MNHEY and CDR2 SVGAGI. Trimming removed 5 bases from V and 5 bases from J, with 9 bases in between. The CDR3 loop spans 12 amino acids. CDR3 nucleotides: TGTGCCAGCAGTACCCGGGGGGAGACCCAGTACTTC. This gives the protein CASSTRGETQYF.

The chain couples TRBV29-1 to TRBJ2-7; 7 positions agree with TRBD2. Germline V gene sequence: CDR1 SQVTM, CDR2 ANQGSEA. This CDR3 is 13 amino acids long. Trimming removed 5 bases from V and 0 bases from J; junction bases left unmatched: 4. CDR3 residues: CSVLAVDSYEQYF. The CDR3 DNA follows: TGCAGCGTTCTAGCGGTGGACTCCTACGAGCAGTACTTC.

This clonotype was seen just once. The chain is built from TRBV6-5 and TRBJ2-7; 8 bases fit TRBD1. CDR3 length: 15 amino acids. CDR1 and CDR2 from the germline V gene are MNHEY and SVGAGI. The junction had 10 bases not matched to a gene; V was cut back by 6 bases and J by 3 bases. CDR3 amino acids: CASRMNRGELYEQYF. The CDR3 DNA follows: TGTGCCAGCAGGATGAACAGGGGGGAACTCTACGAGCAGTACTTC.